This is a list of T cell receptor beta chains from one sample in a study of blood T cell repertoires in COVID-19. Using immunoSEQ multiplex PCR, the repertoire was profiled, and TCRdb retains in-frame clones only, with some absent. The table shows about 160,000 clones, with around 80% occurring only once. Sequenced input: PBMCs or T cells enriched from blood (not recorded which). The receptors come from a woman aged 55-75 years who had recovered from COVID-19. Each CDR3 is given with its conserved first and last residue. The D gene is left open where the match is weak. Clone size is shown for a subset of rows, as once, few, many or a class of expanded clone.

d_call	j_call	v_call	clone_size	cdr3_nt	cdr3_aa
-	TRBJ2-1	TRBV6-5	-	TGTGCCAGCAGTTACCTAGGGGCCTCCTACAATGAGCAGTTCTTC	CASSYLGASYNEQFF
-	TRBJ1-6	TRBV3-1/TRBV3-2	-	TGTGCCAGCGCCCTATCACTTGGTAATTCACCCCTCCACTTT	CASALSLGNSPLHF
-	TRBJ1-5	TRBV6-5	many	TGTGCCAGCAGACCCGGACACGTCAATCAGCCCCAGCATTTT	CASRPGHVNQPQHF
-	TRBJ2-2	TRBV18	-	TGTGCCAGCTCACCACGGCAGGGTAACACCGGGGAGCTGTTTTTT	CASSPRQGNTGELFF
TRBD2	TRBJ2-3	TRBV5-1	-	TGCGCCAGCAGCGGCCAGACTAGCGGGGGCCGTCTGTGGTATTTT	CASSGQTSGGRLWYF
TRBD2	TRBJ2-3	TRBV29-1	-	TGCAGCGCTGTAGCGGGGGGGCCTGGAGATACGCAGTATTTT	CSAVAGGPGDTQYF
-	TRBJ1-1	TRBV24-1	-	TGTGCCACCAGTGATTACAGTAACAAGAACACTGAAGCTTTCTTT	CATSDYSNKNTEAFF
TRBD1	TRBJ2-7	TRBV19	-	TGTGCCACCCAGAAACAGGGGGCCCCTTACGAGCAGTACTTC	CATQKQGAPYEQYF
TRBD2	TRBJ2-1	TRBV2	many	TGTGCCAGCACGAGGCGGGGGGGCAACAATGAGCAGTTCTTC	CASTRRGGNNEQFF
-	TRBJ2-1	TRBV20-1	-	TGCAGTGGGACATCCTACAATGAGCAGTTCTTC	CSGTSYNEQFF
-	TRBJ2-2	TRBV5-1	-	TGCGCCAGCAGCTCGAAGAAAGGGGGGGCCGACACCGGGGAGCTGTTTTTT	CASSSKKGGADTGELFF
-	TRBJ1-2	TRBV5-1	-	TGCGCCAGCAGCTTGGGAGCCCTCTATGGCTACACCTTC	CASSLGALYGYTF
TRBD2	TRBJ2-1	TRBV5-4	-	TGTGCCAGCAGCTTTTTCCCGGGGGGGCCCTACAATGAGCAGTTCTTC	CASSFFPGGPYNEQFF
-	TRBJ1-2	TRBV14	-	TGTGCCAGCAGCCCGGAGAACTATGGCTACACCTTC	CASSPENYGYTF
TRBD2	TRBJ2-7	TRBV5-4	-	TGTGCCAGCAGCTTGGGTGGCGGGGGGCAACCCTACGAGCAGTACTTC	CASSLGGGGQPYEQYF
-	TRBJ1-1	TRBV19	few	TGTGCCAGTAGTCTGTTAAGGGAGACTGAAGCTTTCTTT	CASSLLRETEAFF